This entry lists 8 T cell receptor beta chains sequenced from one sample in a study of blood T cell repertoires in COVID-19. The assay was immunoSEQ multiplex PCR, and TCRdb's table has in-frame clones only and misses some. The sample comprises about 77,000 clones, 90% of which are singletons, and about 15% rests with the top ten. Sequencing input: peripheral blood. The receptors shown here come from a woman at least 80 years old with active or convalescent COVID-19.

V and J are TRBV12-5 and TRBJ2-7; 10 nucleotides line up with TRBD1. The CDR3 is made up of 18 amino acids. Germline trimming cut 4 bases from V and 0 bases from J; bases unmatched to any gene: 12. CDR1 LGHNT and CDR2 FRNRAP come from the germline V gene. CDR3 sequence (DNA): TGTGCTAGTGGTTCTAATAAGACAGGGGGCAGCCGCTCCTACGAGCAGTACTTC. Translating gives CASGSNKTGGSRSYEQYF.

This chain connects TRBV18 to TRBJ1-5; TRBD1 aligns across 8 bases. This CDR3 region has 15 residues. Looked up from germline, CDR1 is KGHSH and CDR2 is LQKENI. Trimming at V came to 4 bases and at J to 3 bases, leaving 5 bases not matched to a gene. Here the CDR3 DNA reads TGTGCCAGCTCACGTGGACAGGGTCACAATCAGCCCCAGCATTTT. It yields the protein CASSRGQGHNQPQHF.

The rearrangement links TRBV24-1 to TRBJ2-3; 7 bases line up with TRBD2. Germline assignment: CDR1 KGHDR and CDR2 SFDVKD. The CDR3 loop spans 16 amino acids. With V trimmed by 7 bases and J by 0 bases, 9 bases remained unmatched. The DNA for the CDR3 is TGTGCCACCAGCGAAAGTGGCGGGGGTAGCACAGATACGCAGTATTTT. This gives the protein CATSESGGGSTDTQYF.

The gene calls are TRBV2 and TRBJ2-1; the D is unclear. The CDR3 sequence is 15 residues long. Germline V gene lookup returns CDR1 SNHLY and CDR2 FYNNEI. V lost 3 bases and J lost 0, with 9 bases in between. CDR3 sequence: CASSEVAGSYNEQFF. The CDR3 DNA reads as TGTGCCAGCAGTGAGGTAGCTGGCTCCTACAATGAGCAGTTCTTC.

The chain joins TRBV4-2 to TRBJ2-7; 8 nucleotides agree with TRBD1. The V and J ends lost 1 base and 1 base, in that order; junction bases with no gene match: 3. The CDR3 has 15 residues. CDR1 and CDR2 from the germline V gene are LGHNA and YNFKEQ. The DNA of the CDR3 is TGTGCCAGCAGCCAAGGCTGGACAGGGTCCTACGAGCAGTACTTC. Translating gives CASSQGWTGSYEQYF.

The gene calls are TRBV11-3 and TRBJ2-2; a weak D match, TRBD1 (5 bases). Per the germline V gene, CDR1 is SGHNT and CDR2 is YENEEA. The CDR3 length is 14 residues. V gave up 5 bases and J gave up 5 bases, with 12 bases separating them. For the CDR3, the DNA is TGTGCCAGCAGCCGGGCAAGGGGAACCGGGGAGCTGTTTTTT. As protein: CASSRARGTGELFF. Full variable domain (missing parts from reference TRBV11-3 and TRBJ2-2): EAGVVQSPRYKIIEKKQPVAFWCNPISGHNTLYWYLQNLGQGPELLIRYENEEAVDDSQLPKDRFSAERLKGVDSTLKIQPAELGDSAVYLCASSRARGTGELFFGEGSRLTVL.

The V gene is TRBV28, the J gene TRBJ1-2; a weak D match, TRBD1 (6 bases). This CDR3 is 13 amino acids long. Deletions cut 2 bases from V and 8 bases from J, with 12 bases between. Germline assignment: CDR1 MDHEN and CDR2 SYDVKM. The CDR3 DNA reads as TGTGCCAGCAGTTTAAACAGGGAAAGAGGCTACACCTTC. It encodes CASSLNRERGYTF.

This chain joins TRBV5-1 and TRBJ2-7, with D perhaps matching TRBD2 (6 bases). The CDR3 runs to 17 residues. Trimming removed 4 bases at V and 4 bases at J, with 24 bases between. The germline V gene encodes CDR1 SGHRS and CDR2 YFSETQ. Here the CDR3 DNA reads TGCGCCAGCAGCGGGCCCCTCACTAGCTCTCCCTCTTACGAGCAGTACTTC. Translated, it gives CASSGPLTSSPSYEQYF.